The rows below give T cell receptor beta chains drawn from one sample of a study of CD8+CD57+ T cells in acquired aplastic anemia. TCRdb independently ran MiXCR on the reads; one entry per CDR3 protein. The repertoire holds about 180,000 distinct CDR3 sequences, with 50% to 65% as singletons. The sequenced sample consisted of sorted CD4+, CD8+, or CD8+CD57+ T cells (not recorded which) from PBMCs. These receptor sequences come from a human donor with aplastic anemia. Both conserved end residues are part of each CDR3. The order of the fields is D gene, V gene, J gene, clone size, CDR3 protein, CDR3 DNA. The D gene is left open where the match is weak. Where a row states a size, it is once, few, many or the class of an expanded clone; other rows omit it.

d_call: TRBD2; v_call: TRBV7-6; j_call: TRBJ2-1; clone_size: .; cdr3_aa: CASSPGLAGSLYNEQFF; cdr3_nt: TGTGCCAGCAGCCCGGGACTAGCGGGGTCTCTCTACAATGAGCAGTTCTTC
d_call: .; v_call: TRBV7-9; j_call: TRBJ1-1; clone_size: .; cdr3_aa: CASSLKGVTEAFF; cdr3_nt: TGTGCCAGCAGCTTAAAGGGTGTCACTGAAGCTTTCTTT
d_call: .; v_call: TRBV10-1; j_call: TRBJ2-3; clone_size: .; cdr3_aa: CASMKDNTDTQYF; cdr3_nt: TGCGCCAGCATGAAGGACAACACAGATACGCAGTATTTT
d_call: .; v_call: TRBV29-1; j_call: TRBJ2-7; clone_size: once; cdr3_aa: CSVRGTAPYEQYF; cdr3_nt: TGCAGCGTGAGGGGGACGGCTCCCTACGAGCAGTACTTC
d_call: TRBD2; v_call: TRBV20-1; j_call: TRBJ2-7; clone_size: .; cdr3_aa: CSARPSGYSYEQYF; cdr3_nt: TGCAGTGCTAGACCTAGCGGGTACTCCTACGAGCAGTACTTC
d_call: .; v_call: TRBV2; j_call: TRBJ2-7; clone_size: .; cdr3_aa: CASSVSTGRYF; cdr3_nt: TGTGCCAGCAGTGTATCGACAGGTCGGTACTTC
d_call: .; v_call: TRBV10-1; j_call: TRBJ1-1; clone_size: .; cdr3_aa: CASSNSNTEAFF; cdr3_nt: TGCGCCAGCAGTAACTCGAACACTGAAGCTTTCTTT
d_call: TRBD2; v_call: TRBV7-2; j_call: TRBJ2-5; clone_size: .; cdr3_aa: CASSATSGGGETQYF; cdr3_nt: TGTGCCAGCAGCGCGACTAGCGGGGGTGGTGAGACCCAGTACTTC
d_call: .; v_call: TRBV20-1; j_call: TRBJ2-3; clone_size: .; cdr3_aa: CSVPRPGGTDTQYF; cdr3_nt: TGCAGTGTCCCGCGACCCGGGGGCACAGATACGCAGTATTTT
d_call: .; v_call: TRBV2; j_call: TRBJ2-3; clone_size: .; cdr3_aa: CASLGARNTDTQYF; cdr3_nt: TGTGCCAGTCTGGGGGCTAGGAACACAGATACGCAGTATTTT
d_call: .; v_call: TRBV10-3; j_call: TRBJ1-1; clone_size: .; cdr3_aa: CAISGTVDVSTEAFF; cdr3_nt: TGTGCCATCAGTGGGACAGTAGACGTGAGCACTGAAGCTTTCTTT
d_call: .; v_call: TRBV20-1; j_call: TRBJ2-5; clone_size: once; cdr3_aa: CSAVRGEFRETQYF; cdr3_nt: TGCAGTGCTGTAAGGGGGGAGTTCCGAGAGACCCAGTACTTC
d_call: .; v_call: TRBV5-1; j_call: TRBJ2-7; clone_size: .; cdr3_aa: CASSLRRDEQYF; cdr3_nt: TGCGCCAGCAGCTTGCGTAGGGACGAGCAGTACTTC
d_call: .; v_call: TRBV20-1; j_call: TRBJ2-3; clone_size: .; cdr3_aa: CSARSYTQYF; cdr3_nt: TGCAGTGCCCGATCGTATACGCAGTATTTT
d_call: TRBD1; v_call: TRBV5-1; j_call: TRBJ1-3; clone_size: many; cdr3_aa: CASSTTGTGVSGNTIYF; cdr3_nt: TGCGCCAGCAGCACGACCGGGACAGGGGTCTCTGGAAACACCATATATTTT
d_call: .; v_call: TRBV7-9; j_call: TRBJ1-1; clone_size: .; cdr3_aa: CASSLWEYTEAFF; cdr3_nt: TGTGCCAGCAGCTTATGGGAGTACACTGAAGCTTTCTTT
d_call: TRBD1; v_call: TRBV20-1; j_call: TRBJ1-1; clone_size: .; cdr3_aa: CSATGTGLEAFF; cdr3_nt: TGCAGTGCTACTGGGACAGGGCTAGAAGCTTTCTTT
d_call: .; v_call: TRBV7-8; j_call: TRBJ2-7; clone_size: .; cdr3_aa: CASSLIRHEQYF; cdr3_nt: TGTGCCAGCAGCTTAATTCGCCACGAGCAGTACTTC
d_call: TRBD1; v_call: TRBV4-1; j_call: TRBJ1-3; clone_size: .; cdr3_aa: CASSQVDRDSEFSGNTIYF; cdr3_nt: TGCGCCAGCAGCCAAGTAGACCGGGACAGCGAATTCTCTGGAAACACCATATATTTT
d_call: .; v_call: TRBV30; j_call: TRBJ2-3; clone_size: .; cdr3_aa: CAWSPMMGTDTQYF; cdr3_nt: TGTGCCTGGAGTCCGATGATGGGCACAGATACGCAGTATTTT
d_call: .; v_call: TRBV25-1; j_call: TRBJ2-1; clone_size: .; cdr3_aa: CASNRDSGWDSEQFF; cdr3_nt: TGTGCCAGCAACAGGGACAGCGGGTGGGACAGTGAGCAGTTCTTC
d_call: .; v_call: TRBV10-2; j_call: TRBJ1-1; clone_size: .; cdr3_aa: CASSGSRTVSYEAFF; cdr3_nt: TGCGCCAGCAGTGGGTCCAGGACAGTAAGCTATGAAGCTTTCTTT
d_call: .; v_call: TRBV7-9; j_call: TRBJ1-1; clone_size: few; cdr3_aa: CASSLTSGNTEAFF; cdr3_nt: TGTGCCAGCAGCTTGACATCTGGGAACACTGAAGCTTTCTTT
d_call: TRBD1; v_call: TRBV29-1; j_call: TRBJ1-4; clone_size: .; cdr3_aa: CSPNRDRGRREKLFF; cdr3_nt: TGCAGCCCGAACCGGGACAGGGGACGCAGGGAAAAACTGTTTTTT
d_call: .; v_call: TRBV19; j_call: TRBJ2-1; clone_size: .; cdr3_aa: CASKDIDGYNEQFF; cdr3_nt: TGTGCCAGTAAGGACATCGATGGATACAATGAGCAGTTCTTC
d_call: TRBD1; v_call: TRBV15; j_call: TRBJ2-1; clone_size: .; cdr3_aa: CAVPGQGYNEQFF; cdr3_nt: TGTGCCGTACCGGGACAGGGCTACAATGAGCAGTTCTTC
d_call: .; v_call: TRBV10-2; j_call: TRBJ2-6; clone_size: .; cdr3_aa: CASSEGAGANVLTF; cdr3_nt: TGTGCCAGCAGTGAGGGGGCTGGGGCCAACGTCCTGACTTTC
d_call: .; v_call: TRBV7-2; j_call: TRBJ1-1; clone_size: .; cdr3_aa: CASSLARGTEAFF; cdr3_nt: TGTGCCAGCAGCCTGGCCAGGGGAACTGAAGCTTTCTTT
d_call: .; v_call: TRBV5-5; j_call: TRBJ2-1; clone_size: .; cdr3_aa: CASSSWLNDDEQFF; cdr3_nt: TGTGCCAGCAGCTCCTGGTTAAACGACGATGAGCAGTTCTTC
d_call: TRBD1; v_call: TRBV5-1; j_call: TRBJ2-3; clone_size: .; cdr3_aa: CASSWGQRSDTQYF; cdr3_nt: TGCGCCAGCAGCTGGGGACAGCGATCAGATACGCAGTATTTT
d_call: .; v_call: TRBV5-6; j_call: TRBJ1-1; clone_size: .; cdr3_aa: CASSSGQYTEAFF; cdr3_nt: TGTGCCAGCAGCTCAGGACAATACACTGAAGCTTTCTTT
d_call: TRBD1; v_call: TRBV7-2; j_call: TRBJ2-7; clone_size: few; cdr3_aa: CASRQGAYEQYF; cdr3_nt: TGTGCCAGCCGACAGGGGGCCTACGAGCAGTACTTC
d_call: .; v_call: TRBV7-7; j_call: TRBJ2-7; clone_size: .; cdr3_aa: CASRDMSYEQYF; cdr3_nt: TGTGCCAGCAGGGATATGTCCTACGAGCAGTACTTC
d_call: .; v_call: TRBV12-3/TRBV12-4; j_call: TRBJ1-4; clone_size: .; cdr3_aa: CASRPQARGEKLFF; cdr3_nt: TGTGCCAGCAGGCCCCAAGCGAGAGGTGAAAAACTGTTTTTT
d_call: TRBD1; v_call: TRBV10-3; j_call: TRBJ2-7; clone_size: .; cdr3_aa: CASSTGTGEYEQYF; cdr3_nt: TGTGCCAGCAGCACCGGGACAGGGGAGTACGAGCAGTACTTC
d_call: .; v_call: TRBV7-6; j_call: TRBJ2-7; clone_size: .; cdr3_aa: CASSLGPGANGQYF; cdr3_nt: TGTGCCAGCAGCTTGGGTCCAGGGGCGAACGGGCAGTACTTC
d_call: .; v_call: TRBV20-1; j_call: TRBJ2-1; clone_size: .; cdr3_aa: CSASYGQSSYNEQFF; cdr3_nt: TGCAGTGCTTCCTACGGGCAAAGCTCCTACAATGAGCAGTTCTTC
d_call: .; v_call: TRBV25-1; j_call: TRBJ2-3; clone_size: few; cdr3_aa: CASSYTSVTDTQYF; cdr3_nt: TGTGCCAGCAGTTACACTTCAGTCACAGATACGCAGTATTTT
d_call: .; v_call: TRBV7-8; j_call: TRBJ1-6; clone_size: few; cdr3_aa: CASSLDSNYNSPLHF; cdr3_nt: TGTGCCAGCAGCTTAGATAGTAACTATAATTCACCCCTCCACTTT
d_call: .; v_call: TRBV6-1; j_call: TRBJ1-1; clone_size: many; cdr3_aa: CASRRRVRGDTEAFF; cdr3_nt: TGTGCCAGCAGACGAAGGGTTAGGGGGGACACTGAAGCTTTCTTT
d_call: .; v_call: TRBV29-1; j_call: TRBJ2-3; clone_size: .; cdr3_aa: CSVSRARTDTQYF; cdr3_nt: TGCAGCGTTTCACGGGCCCGCACAGATACGCAGTATTTT
d_call: TRBD2; v_call: TRBV14; j_call: TRBJ2-5; clone_size: .; cdr3_aa: CASSSLTSGTKETQYF; cdr3_nt: TGTGCCAGCAGCTCGCTGACTAGCGGGACGAAAGAGACCCAGTACTTC
d_call: .; v_call: TRBV6-5; j_call: TRBJ2-7; clone_size: .; cdr3_aa: CASSYGQLSYEQYF; cdr3_nt: TGTGCCAGCAGTTACGGCCAGCTCTCCTACGAGCAGTACTTC
d_call: TRBD1; v_call: TRBV9; j_call: TRBJ2-5; clone_size: few; cdr3_aa: CASSHSRGIAETQYF; cdr3_nt: TGTGCCAGCAGCCATAGCAGGGGGATCGCAGAGACCCAGTACTTC
d_call: .; v_call: TRBV15; j_call: TRBJ1-5; clone_size: many; cdr3_aa: CATSRDRGVNQPQHF; cdr3_nt: TGTGCCACCAGCAGAGATCGAGGGGTCAATCAGCCCCAGCATTTT